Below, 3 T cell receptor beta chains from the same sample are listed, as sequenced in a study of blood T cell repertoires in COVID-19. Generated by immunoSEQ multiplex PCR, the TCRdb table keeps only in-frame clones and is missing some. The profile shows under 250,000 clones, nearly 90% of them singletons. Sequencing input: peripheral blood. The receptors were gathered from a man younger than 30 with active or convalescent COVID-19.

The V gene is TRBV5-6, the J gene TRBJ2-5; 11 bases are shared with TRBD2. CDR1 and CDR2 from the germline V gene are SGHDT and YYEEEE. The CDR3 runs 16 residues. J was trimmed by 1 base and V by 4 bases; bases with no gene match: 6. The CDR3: CASSLVSGGAQETQYF. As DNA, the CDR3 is TGTGCCAGCAGCCTGGTTAGCGGGGGGGCCCAAGAGACCCAGTACTTC.

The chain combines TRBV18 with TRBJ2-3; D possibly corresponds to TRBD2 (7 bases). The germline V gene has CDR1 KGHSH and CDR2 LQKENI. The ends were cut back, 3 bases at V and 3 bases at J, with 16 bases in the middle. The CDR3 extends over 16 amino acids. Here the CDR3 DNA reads TGTGCCAGCTCACCCGCGGGGGCGGGACCTACAGATACGCAGTATTTT. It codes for CASSPAGAGPTDTQYF.

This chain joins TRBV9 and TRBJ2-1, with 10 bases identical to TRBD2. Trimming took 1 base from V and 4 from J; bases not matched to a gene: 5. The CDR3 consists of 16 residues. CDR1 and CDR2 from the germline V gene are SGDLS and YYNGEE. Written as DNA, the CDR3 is TGTGCCAGCAGCGTACGGACTAGCGGCAGATACAATGAGCAGTTCTTC. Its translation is CASSVRTSGRYNEQFF.